What follows are 29 T cell receptor beta chains derived from one specimen sequenced in a study of blood T cells in healthy people across ages. Next came a second PCR, run for about 7 to 12 cycles, which used a sample-barcoded 5' primer along with a J-beta primer mix. TCRdb re-called the 5' RACE reads through MiXCR, storing one row per CDR3 protein. The data show 1 million to 1.2 million distinct CDR3 sequences, roughly two fifths seen once. Sequenced: blood. Receptors originate from a man aged 18-30 years in good health.

The chain carries TRBV15 and TRBJ2-2; the D gene is possibly TRBD1 (5 bases). Germline V gene lookup returns CDR1 LNHNV and CDR2 YYDKDF (reference sequence). Trimming took off 7 bases at V and 2 bases at J, with 11 bases between the two ends. CDR3 length equals 14 residues. The CDR3 nucleotides are TGTGCCACCACCGCGGACACTAACACCGGGGAGCTGTTTTTT. Protein product: CATTADTNTGELFF.

The chain joins TRBV7-9 to TRBJ1-1; 8 bases match TRBD1. Germline CDR1 reads SEHNR; CDR2 reads FQNEAQ (reference sequence). V was clipped by 5 bases and J by 1 base; unmatched bases: 9. There are 16 residues in the CDR3. The CDR3 nucleotides read TGTGCCAGCAGCAAGTGGACAGGGCTGGGGAACACTGAAGCTTTCTTT. This codes for CASSKWTGLGNTEAFF.

This clonotype has more than one count but fewer than ten. The chain recombines TRBV7-9 with TRBJ1-4; D remains ambiguous. Germline V CDR1 and CDR2: SEHNR, FQNEAQ (reference sequence). V was clipped by 5 bases and J by 4 bases, with 11 bases between them. The CDR3 covers 14 residues. This CDR3 is CASSHRANNEKLFF. The DNA for the CDR3 is TGTGCCAGCAGCCACCGGGCCAATAATGAAAAACTGTTTTTT.

This chain joins TRBV28 and TRBJ1-5, with D tentatively TRBD1 (5 bases). Germline-derived CDR1 and CDR2 are MDHEN and SYDVKM. V was cut by 2 bases and J by 7 bases, with 12 bases left in between. The CDR3 loop spans 14 amino acids. Written as DNA, the CDR3 is TGTGCCAGCAGTTTAATCGACAGCGGGCAGCCCCAGCATTTT. As protein: CASSLIDSGQPQHF.

V gene TRBV14 combines with J gene TRBJ2-3, with TRBD1 identical over 7 bases. This CDR3 has 17 amino acids. J lost 3 bases, V lost 5 bases, and 14 bases had no gene match. Germline lookup yields CDR1 SGHDN and CDR2 FVKESK. The CDR3 region has the DNA TGTGCCAGCAGCGTCATGGCGACAGGGTACGGAACAGATACGCAGTATTTT. It codes for CASSVMATGYGTDTQYF.

The chain has TRBV6-2 or TRBV6-3 and TRBJ1-5; no clear D. CDR1 is MNHEY and CDR2 is SVGEGT in the germline V gene. The germline V and J ends were trimmed by 2 bases and 7 bases, with 9 bases remaining between them. This CDR3 is 13 amino acids long. The CDR3 DNA sequence: TGTGCCAGCAGTTACCGCCTCGGACAGCCCCAGCATTTT. Translation: CASSYRLGQPQHF.

In its sample, this clonotype was seen a few times. This chain connects TRBV13 to TRBJ2-6; D gene uncertain. The CDR3 has 18 residues. From germline, CDR1 is PRHDT and CDR2 FYEKMQ (reference sequence). Trimming stripped 0 bases from V and 0 bases from J, with 12 bases between. The CDR3: CASSLGSGRTSGANVLTF. In DNA form, the CDR3 reads TGTGCCAGCAGCTTAGGGTCGGGCCGCACCTCTGGGGCCAACGTCCTGACTTTC.

This clonotype has a count of ten or more. V gene TRBV9 combines with J gene TRBJ2-7, with 10 positions matching TRBD1. The V and J ends lost 1 base and 5 bases, in that order; junction bases with no gene match: 9. The length of the CDR3 is 16 residues. Germline V gene data show CDR1 as SGDLS and CDR2 as YYNGEE. CDR3 residues: CASSVTGTGAFDEQYF. The CDR3 coding sequence is TGTGCCAGCAGCGTAACTGGGACAGGGGCGTTCGACGAGCAGTACTTC.

The chain links TRBV24-1 to TRBJ2-1; D gene uncertain. Per the germline V gene, CDR1 is KGHDR and CDR2 is SFDVKD. V shed 7 bases and J shed 12 bases, with 18 bases lying between them. The CDR3 sequence is 13 residues long. The CDR3 coding sequence is TGTGCCACCAGGGAACAAGACGCCGAAGGGCAGTTCTTC. Translating gives CATREQDAEGQFF.

A few counts support this clonotype. V usage is TRBV12-3 or TRBV12-4 and J usage is TRBJ1-1; D possibly corresponds to TRBD1 (6 bases). V lost 6 bases and J 1 base, leaving 15 bases between the germline ends. The CDR3 is 15 amino acids. The CDR3 region is CASSNRVSENTEAFF. CDR3 coding DNA: TGTGCCAGCAGCAACAGGGTTTCGGAGAACACTGAAGCTTTCTTT.

This chain uses TRBV6-5 with TRBJ1-2, with 12 bases matching TRBD1. The CDR3 is made up of 15 amino acids. With 6 bases clipped from V and 7 bases from J, the junction kept 9 bases outside the gene matches. Germline lookup yields CDR1 MNHEY and CDR2 SVGAGI. CDR3 nucleotide sequence: TGTGCCAGCAGCTCGCCGGGACAGGGGGCCTTTGGCTACACCTTC. Encoded protein: CASSSPGQGAFGYTF.

The chain links TRBV6-5 to TRBJ2-2; 10 bases line up with TRBD1. The trim removed 2 bases at V and 7 bases at J, leaving 7 bases unmatched. The CDR3 has 16 residues. Per germline, CDR1 MNHEY and CDR2 SVGAGI. The CDR3 region is CASSYATGGNGGELFF. CDR3 DNA: TGTGCCAGCAGTTACGCGACAGGGGGCAACGGCGGGGAGCTGTTTTTT.

For this clonotype: At one boundary the junction diverges from the germline segment, which might be a read error. This rearrangement joins TRBV6-6 to TRBJ1-2; 8 nucleotides agree with TRBD1. Germline loops: CDR1 MNHNY, CDR2 SVGAGI (reference sequence). The CDR3 sequence is 13 residues long. CDR3 DNA sequence: TGTGCCAGCAGTTACATACAGGGGGGAGGCTGCACCTTC. It yields the protein CASSYIQGGGCTF.

V usage is TRBV7-2 and J usage is TRBJ1-1, with a weak D call TRBD1 (6 bases). V was trimmed by 2 bases and J by 10 bases, leaving 20 bases between them. The CDR3 is 15 amino acids. Germline CDR1 reads SGHTA; CDR2 reads FQGNSA. The CDR3 protein is CASSLNGVAGEVAFF. The CDR3 nucleotides read TGTGCCAGCAGCTTAAACGGGGTCGCAGGGGAGGTAGCTTTCTTT.

The chain combines TRBV12-3 or TRBV12-4 with TRBJ1-4; a weak D match, TRBD1 (5 bases). The CDR3 consists of 14 residues. Trimming shortened V by 3 bases and J by 8 bases, and 13 bases separated the two germline ends. The CDR3 DNA reads as TGTGCCAGCAGTTTTTCGCAGGGAAACGAAAAACTGTTTTTT. As protein: CASSFSQGNEKLFF.

The CDR3 coding sequence is TGTGCCAGCAGCCCGGACAGGGTGAACGGCTACACCTTC. Protein: CASSPDRVNGYTF. The rearrangement joins TRBV7-2 to TRBJ1-2, with 8 bases identical to TRBD1. This CDR3 is built from 13 residues. Germline V gives CDR1 SGHTA, CDR2 FQGNSA. J was trimmed by 8 bases and V by 5 bases; bases with no gene match: 7.

About this clonotype: One end of the junction is discordant with germline, which a read error may explain. The chain carries TRBV2 and TRBJ1-2; D unresolved. CDR3 length: 13 residues. Germline values: CDR1 SNHLY, CDR2 FYNNEI. The CDR3, as DNA: TGTGCCAGCAGTGGAGGGTCTAACCATGGCTACACCTTC. The encoded protein is CASSGGSNHGYTF.

The chain recombines TRBV4-1 with TRBJ2-7, with D possibly TRBD1 on 5 matching bases. Trimming shortened V by 2 bases and J by 0 bases, and 8 bases separated the two germline ends. CDR1 is MGHRA and CDR2 is YSYEKL in the germline V gene. There are 14 residues in the CDR3. CDR3 DNA: TGCGCCAGCAGCCAAATGCAGGGCTCCTACGAGCAGTACTTC. Translation gives CASSQMQGSYEQYF.

This clonotype has just a few counts. V is TRBV12-3 or TRBV12-4 and J is TRBJ2-3, with D perhaps given as TRBD1 or TRBD2 (6 bases each). The CDR3 covers 13 residues. Trimming stripped 7 bases from V and 2 bases from J, with 10 bases between. CDR3 DNA sequence: TGTGCCAGCATAGGGGGGACCACAGATACGCAGTATTTT. Translated, it gives CASIGGTTDTQYF.

In its sample, this clonotype was seen a few times. This chain links TRBV4-3 with TRBJ1-2; D unresolved. Per germline, CDR1 LGHNA and CDR2 YSLEER. The germline V and J ends were trimmed by 2 bases and 4 bases, with 5 bases remaining between them. CDR3 length equals 12 residues. DNA for the CDR3: TGCGCCAGCAGCCAATTTGGCTATGGCTACACCTTC. This sequence encodes CASSQFGYGYTF.

For the CDR3, the DNA is TGCGCCAGCACTCGCACGGGGGGCCCCTACTACAATGAGCAGTTCTTC. It yields the protein CASTRTGGPYYNEQFF. The chain recombines TRBV5-1 with TRBJ2-1; a possible D gene is TRBD2 (7 bases). Germline lookup yields CDR1 SGHRS and CDR2 YFSETQ. The length of the CDR3 is 16 residues. Trimming took off 6 bases at V and 3 bases at J, with 19 bases between the two ends.

The chain uses TRBV10-3 and TRBJ2-1; 7 bases agree with TRBD1. The CDR3 is 14 residues long. V was pared by 10 bases and J by 5 bases, with 11 bases of the junction left unmatched. Germline V gene lookup returns CDR1 ENHRY and CDR2 SYGVKD. CDR3 in amino acids: CANKPGQRHNEQFF. In DNA, the CDR3 is TGTGCCAACAAACCGGGACAGCGACACAATGAGCAGTTCTTC.

This clonotype was detected a few times. This chain connects TRBV10-3 to TRBJ2-7; D not resolved. The CDR3 sequence is 14 residues long. Trimming removed 5 bases from V and 0 bases from J, with 11 bases in between. Germline values: CDR1 ENHRY, CDR2 SYGVKD. CDR3 region: CAISRTESSYEQYF. DNA of the CDR3: TGTGCCATCAGTCGGACGGAGAGCTCCTACGAGCAGTACTTC.

The chain recombines TRBV9 with TRBJ2-1, with TRBD2 identical over 8 bases. The germline CDR1 and CDR2 sequences are SGDLS and YYNGEE. The CDR3 runs 15 residues. The V and J ends lost 3 bases and 2 bases, in that order; junction bases with no gene match: 4. CDR3 sequence reads: CASSGGGSTYNEQFF. As DNA, the CDR3 is TGTGCCAGCAGCGGCGGGGGGTCTACCTACAATGAGCAGTTCTTC.

The genes are TRBV20-1 and TRBJ1-2; maybe TRBD1 (5 bases). V lost 6 bases and J lost 0, with 11 bases in between. The germline CDR1 and CDR2 sequences are DFQATT and SNEGSKA (reference sequence). The CDR3 totals 13 residues. As DNA, the CDR3 is TGCAGTGCCCTCGACAGAACTAACTATGGCTACACCTTC. Amino acids: CSALDRTNYGYTF.

The chain couples TRBV20-1 to TRBJ2-1; either TRBD1 or TRBD2 may supply D (6 bases each). V was clipped by 3 bases and J by 5 bases, with 17 bases between them. Germline lookup yields CDR1 DFQATT and CDR2 SNEGSKA (reference sequence). There are 15 residues in the CDR3. Here the CDR3 reads CSARGRDNTNNEQFF. CDR3 bases: TGCAGTGCTAGGGGGCGGGACAATACTAACAATGAGCAGTTCTTC.

The rearrangement joins TRBV2 to TRBJ1-1, with D possibly TRBD1 on 5 matching bases. The CDR3 contains 16 residues. Trimming shortened V by 2 bases and J by 1 base, and 14 bases separated the two germline ends. The germline V gene encodes CDR1 SNHLY and CDR2 FYNNEI. The CDR3 loop is CASSERGRRGNTEAFF. The CDR3 DNA is TGTGCCAGCAGTGAAAGGGGTCGGCGGGGGAACACTGAAGCTTTCTTT.

In this sample, this clonotype turned up a few times. The gene calls are TRBV12-3 or TRBV12-4 and TRBJ2-4; D is perhaps TRBD2 (6 bases). V was pared by 6 bases and J by 1 base, with 13 bases between. The CDR3 has 15 amino acids. In DNA form, the CDR3 reads TGTGCCAGCAGCTTACGGGGGATGGCCAAAAACATTCAGTACTTC. Residues: CASSLRGMAKNIQYF.

This chain links TRBV13 with TRBJ1-6; unclear D gene. This CDR3 has 16 residues. Germline V gene lookup returns CDR1 PRHDT and CDR2 FYEKMQ (reference sequence). Between the trimmed V and J ends, which lost 2 bases and 9 bases, there was a span of 17 bases. The CDR3: CASSLSSGNSRSPLHF. CDR3 nucleotide sequence: TGTGCCAGCAGCTTAAGTTCTGGGAATTCGCGTTCACCCCTCCACTTT.